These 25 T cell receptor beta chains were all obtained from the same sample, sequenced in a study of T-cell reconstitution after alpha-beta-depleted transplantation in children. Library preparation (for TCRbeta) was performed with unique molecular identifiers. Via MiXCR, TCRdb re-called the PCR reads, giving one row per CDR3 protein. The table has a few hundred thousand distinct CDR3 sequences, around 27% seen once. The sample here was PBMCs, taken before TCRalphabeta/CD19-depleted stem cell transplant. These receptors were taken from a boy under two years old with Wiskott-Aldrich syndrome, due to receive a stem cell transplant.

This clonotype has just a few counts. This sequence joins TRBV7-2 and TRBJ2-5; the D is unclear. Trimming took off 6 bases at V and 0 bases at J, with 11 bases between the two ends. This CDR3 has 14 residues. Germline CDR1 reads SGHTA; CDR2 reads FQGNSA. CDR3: CASRVGPYQETQYF. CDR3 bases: TGTGCCAGCAGGGTCGGGCCGTACCAAGAGACCCAGTACTTC. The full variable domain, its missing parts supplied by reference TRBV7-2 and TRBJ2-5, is GAGVSQSPSNKVTEKGKDVELRCDPISGHTALYWYRQSLGQGLEFLIYFQGNSAPDKSGLPSDRFSAERTGGSVSTLTIQRTQQEDSAVYLCASRVGPYQETQYFGPGTRLLVL.

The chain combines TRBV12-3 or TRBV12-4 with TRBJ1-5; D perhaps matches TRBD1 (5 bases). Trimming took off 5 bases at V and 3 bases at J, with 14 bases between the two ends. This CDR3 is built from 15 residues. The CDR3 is CASSTRGGFNQPQHF. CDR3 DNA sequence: TGTGCCAGCAGTACCCGTGGGGGGTTCAATCAGCCCCAGCATTTT.

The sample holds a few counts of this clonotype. CDR3 bases: TGTGCCAGCAGTTACCGGCAGGGCGAGCAGTTCTTC. Protein sequence: CASSYRQGEQFF. V usage is TRBV6-5 and J usage is TRBJ2-1; D may be TRBD1 (5 bases). Germline V lookup: CDR1 MNHEY, CDR2 SVGAGI. The V end was cut by 2 bases, the J end by 10 bases, with 9 bases between. The CDR3 consists of 12 residues.

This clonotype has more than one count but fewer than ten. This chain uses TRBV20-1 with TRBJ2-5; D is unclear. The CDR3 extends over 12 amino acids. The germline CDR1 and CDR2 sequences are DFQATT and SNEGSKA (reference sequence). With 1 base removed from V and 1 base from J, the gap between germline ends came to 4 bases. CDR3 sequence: CSARVIQETQYF. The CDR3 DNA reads TGCAGTGCTAGAGTAATCCAAGAGACCCAGTACTTC.

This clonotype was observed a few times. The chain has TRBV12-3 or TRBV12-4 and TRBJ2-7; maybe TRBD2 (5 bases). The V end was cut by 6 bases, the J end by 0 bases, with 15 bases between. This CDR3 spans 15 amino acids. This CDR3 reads CASSPGSGLSYEQYF. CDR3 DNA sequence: TGTGCCAGCAGCCCCGGCAGCGGTCTCTCCTACGAGCAGTACTTC.

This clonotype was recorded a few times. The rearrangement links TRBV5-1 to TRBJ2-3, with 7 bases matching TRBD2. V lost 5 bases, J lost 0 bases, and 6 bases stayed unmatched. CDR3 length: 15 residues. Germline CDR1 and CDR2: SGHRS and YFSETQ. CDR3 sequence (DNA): TGCGCCAGCAGAATCGGGGGAGGGAGCACAGATACGCAGTATTTT. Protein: CASRIGGGSTDTQYF.

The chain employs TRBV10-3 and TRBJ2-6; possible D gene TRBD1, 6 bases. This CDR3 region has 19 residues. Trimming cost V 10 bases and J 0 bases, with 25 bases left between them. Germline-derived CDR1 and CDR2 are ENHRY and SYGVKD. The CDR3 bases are TGTGCCACCAACACAGGGAGCCCTCGAAGTTACTCTGGGGCCAACGTCCTGACTTTC. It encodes CATNTGSPRSYSGANVLTF.

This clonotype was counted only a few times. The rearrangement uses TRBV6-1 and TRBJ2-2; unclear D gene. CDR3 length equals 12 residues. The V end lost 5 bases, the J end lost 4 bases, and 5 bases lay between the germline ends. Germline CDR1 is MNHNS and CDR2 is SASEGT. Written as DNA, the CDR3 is TGTGCCAGCAGTTGTAGCACCGGGGAGCTGTTTTTT. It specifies CASSCSTGELFF.

As DNA, the CDR3 is TGCGCCAGCAGCTCATTCGGGACAGGAGGTACTGGGGCCAACGTCCTGACTTTC. It translates to CASSSFGTGGTGANVLTF. The genes are TRBV5-1 and TRBJ2-6, with 8 bases fitting TRBD1. J lost 2 bases, V lost 3 bases, and 10 bases had no gene match. Germline V gives CDR1 SGHRS, CDR2 YFSETQ. This CDR3 comprises 18 residues.

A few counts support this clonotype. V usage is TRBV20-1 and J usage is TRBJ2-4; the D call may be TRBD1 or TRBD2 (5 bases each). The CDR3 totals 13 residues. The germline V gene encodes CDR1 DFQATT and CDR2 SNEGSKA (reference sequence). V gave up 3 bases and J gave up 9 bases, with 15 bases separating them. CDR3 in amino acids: CSASYGGDGIQYF. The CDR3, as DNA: TGCAGTGCTAGCTATGGGGGAGATGGCATTCAGTACTTC.

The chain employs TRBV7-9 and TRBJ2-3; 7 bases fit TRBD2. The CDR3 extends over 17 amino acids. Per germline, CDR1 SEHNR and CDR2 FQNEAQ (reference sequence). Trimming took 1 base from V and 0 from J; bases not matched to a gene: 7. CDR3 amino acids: CASSLEVRAGSTDTQYF. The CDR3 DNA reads TGTGCCAGCAGCTTAGAAGTCCGAGCGGGGAGCACAGATACGCAGTATTTT. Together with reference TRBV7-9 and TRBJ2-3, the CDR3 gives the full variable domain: DTGVSQNPRHKITKRGQNVTFRCDPISEHNRLYWYRQTLGQGPEFLTYFQNEAQLEKSRLLSDRFSAERPKGSFSTLEIQRTEQGDSAMYLCASSLEVRAGSTDTQYFGPGTRLTVL.

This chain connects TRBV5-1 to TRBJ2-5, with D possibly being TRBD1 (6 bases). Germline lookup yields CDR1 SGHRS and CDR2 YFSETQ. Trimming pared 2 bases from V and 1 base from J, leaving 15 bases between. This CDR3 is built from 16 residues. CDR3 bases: TGCGCCAGCAGCTTTAGCAAGGACAGACTCCAAGAGACCCAGTACTTC. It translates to CASSFSKDRLQETQYF.

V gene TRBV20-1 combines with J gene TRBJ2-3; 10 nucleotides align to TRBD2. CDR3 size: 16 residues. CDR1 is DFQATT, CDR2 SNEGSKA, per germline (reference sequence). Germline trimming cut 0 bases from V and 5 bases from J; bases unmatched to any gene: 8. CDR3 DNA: TGCAGTGCTAGAGATCACAGCGGGAGGGCCAGAGATACGCAGTATTTT. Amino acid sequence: CSARDHSGRARDTQYF.

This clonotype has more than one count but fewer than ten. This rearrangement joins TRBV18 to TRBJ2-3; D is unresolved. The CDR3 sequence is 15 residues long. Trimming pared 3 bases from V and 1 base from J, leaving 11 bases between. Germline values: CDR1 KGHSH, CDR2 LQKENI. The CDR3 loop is CASSPIPVGTDTQYF. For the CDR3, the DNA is TGTGCCAGCTCACCCATCCCGGTTGGCACAGATACGCAGTATTTT.

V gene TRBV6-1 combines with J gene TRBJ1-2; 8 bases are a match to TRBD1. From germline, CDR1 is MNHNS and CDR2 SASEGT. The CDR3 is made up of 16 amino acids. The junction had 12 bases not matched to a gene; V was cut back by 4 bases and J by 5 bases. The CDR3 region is CASSGPRGRGGYGYTF. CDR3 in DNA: TGTGCCAGCAGTGGCCCCAGGGGGCGCGGTGGTTATGGCTACACCTTC.

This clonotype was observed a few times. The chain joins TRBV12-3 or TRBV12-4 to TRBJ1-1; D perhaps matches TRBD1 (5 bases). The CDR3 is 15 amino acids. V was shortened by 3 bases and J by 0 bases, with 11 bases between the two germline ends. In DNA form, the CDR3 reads TGTGCCAGCAGTTTTCCCGGGGCCGTGAACACTGAAGCTTTCTTT. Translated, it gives CASSFPGAVNTEAFF.

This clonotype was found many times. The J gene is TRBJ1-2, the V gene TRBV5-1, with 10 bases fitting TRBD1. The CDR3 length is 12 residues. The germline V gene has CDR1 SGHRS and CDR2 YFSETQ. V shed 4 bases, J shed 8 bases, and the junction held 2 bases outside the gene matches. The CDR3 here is CASSLTGGGYTF. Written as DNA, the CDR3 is TGCGCCAGCAGCCTGACAGGGGGCGGCTACACCTTC.

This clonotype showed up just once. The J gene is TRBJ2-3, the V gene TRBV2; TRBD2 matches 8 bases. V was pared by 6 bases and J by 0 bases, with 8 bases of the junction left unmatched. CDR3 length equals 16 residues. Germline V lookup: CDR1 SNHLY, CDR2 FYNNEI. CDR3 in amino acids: CASSDTSGQSTDTQYF. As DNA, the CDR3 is TGTGCCAGCAGCGATACTAGCGGCCAAAGCACAGATACGCAGTATTTT.

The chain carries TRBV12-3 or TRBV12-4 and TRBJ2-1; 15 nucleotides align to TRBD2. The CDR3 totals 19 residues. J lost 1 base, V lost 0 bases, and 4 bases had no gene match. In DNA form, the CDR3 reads TGTGCCAGCAGTTTAGCGGGACTAGCGGGAGGTGAGTCCTACAATGAGCAGTTCTTC. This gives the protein CASSLAGLAGGESYNEQFF.

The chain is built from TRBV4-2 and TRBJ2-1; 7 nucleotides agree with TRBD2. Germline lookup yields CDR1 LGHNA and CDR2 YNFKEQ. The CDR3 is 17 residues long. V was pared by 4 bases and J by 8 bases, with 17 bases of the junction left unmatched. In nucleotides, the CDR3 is TGTGCCAGCAGCCCCGTTTTTGATGCGGGAGAGGGCGATGAGCAGTTCTTC. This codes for CASSPVFDAGEGDEQFF.

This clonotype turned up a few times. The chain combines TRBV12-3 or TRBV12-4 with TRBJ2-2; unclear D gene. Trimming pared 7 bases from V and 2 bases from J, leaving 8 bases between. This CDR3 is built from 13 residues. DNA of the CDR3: TGTGCCAGCAAACCAGTTAACACCGGGGAGCTGTTTTTT. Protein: CASKPVNTGELFF.

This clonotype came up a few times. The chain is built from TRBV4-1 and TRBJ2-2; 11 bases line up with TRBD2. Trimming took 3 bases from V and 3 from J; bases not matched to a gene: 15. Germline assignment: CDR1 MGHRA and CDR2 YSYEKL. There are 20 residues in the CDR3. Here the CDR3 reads CASSQEVGVAGGPDTGELFF. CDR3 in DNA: TGCGCCAGCAGCCAGGAAGTGGGTGTAGCGGGAGGGCCAGACACCGGGGAGCTGTTTTTT.

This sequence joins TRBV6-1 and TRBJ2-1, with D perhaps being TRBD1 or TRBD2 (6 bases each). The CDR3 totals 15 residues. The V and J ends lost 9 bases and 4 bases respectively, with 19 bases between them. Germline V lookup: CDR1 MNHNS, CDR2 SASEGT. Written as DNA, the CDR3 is TGTGCCAGTGCCCAACTAGGAGGGGGGTACAATGAGCAGTTCTTC. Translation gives CASAQLGGGYNEQFF.

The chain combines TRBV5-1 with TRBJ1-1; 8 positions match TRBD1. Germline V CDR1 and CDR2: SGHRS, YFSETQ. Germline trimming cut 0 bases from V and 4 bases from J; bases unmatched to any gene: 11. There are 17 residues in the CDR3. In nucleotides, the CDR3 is TGCGCCAGCAGCTTGGGGCCTACAGGGGGTAGCAGCACTGAAGCTTTCTTT. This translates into CASSLGPTGGSSTEAFF.

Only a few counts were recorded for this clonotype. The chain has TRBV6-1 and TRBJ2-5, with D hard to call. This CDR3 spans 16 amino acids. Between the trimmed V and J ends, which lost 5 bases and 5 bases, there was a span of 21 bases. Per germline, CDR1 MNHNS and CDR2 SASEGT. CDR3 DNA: TGTGCCAGCAGTCCCGGCCTTGGGCCCTGGGCGGAGACCCAGTACTTC. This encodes CASSPGLGPWAETQYF.